The present TCR beta chain was sequenced within a study of T-cell memory formation after mild COVID-19. Points from the study as a whole: Contracting CD4+ clones sat mainly in CM and EM; CD8+ in EMRA.

The germline V and J ends were trimmed by 0 bases and 0 bases, with 9 bases remaining between them. This CDR3 is 16 amino acids long. Germline lookup yields CDR1 LGHNA and CDR2 YNFKEQ. TCRdb processed the 5' RACE reads anew with MiXCR; each CDR3 protein has one entry. This table holds some 440,000 distinct CDR3 sequences, around 25% found once. Notes on this clonotype: The antigen is not known.

The rearrangement uses TRBV4-2 and TRBJ2-1, with D uncertain. Material: PBMCs or a T cell subset sorted from them (not recorded which). The clonotype comes from an adult woman who had mild COVID-19 (a few samples of this study predate the infection). Cell type and time point are not known. CDR3 in amino acids: CASSQDSATSYNEQFF. DNA of the CDR3: TGTGCCAGCAGCCAAGACTCAGCGACCTCCTACAATGAGCAGTTCTTC.